One T cell receptor (beta chain) is described in this entry. The data stem from a study of blood T cell repertoires in COVID-19. Looking at the study overall: COVID-19 samples from acute and convalescent phases originated in the United States, Italy and Spain. PBMCs, B-cell-depleted T cells, or T cells were the source of the cDNA or gDNA that made up the material.

In the authors' workflow: The assay estimated nucleated cells by amplifying reference gene primers. Libraries were prepared by immunoSEQ multiplex PCR; TCRdb keeps only in-frame clonotypes and omits some of them. The V and J calls and clone size were taken over from that table, and D and trimming were inferred from the DNA. The data hold fewer than 55,000 clones, with about 71% observed a single time. V gave up 7 bases and J gave up 6 bases; unmatched junction bases: 6. Germline CDR1 MNHEY, CDR2 SVGAGI. The CDR3 consists of 13 residues. The V and J genes are TRBV6-5 and TRBJ1-5; 7 nucleotides align to TRBD1. The source is a woman aged 70-85 years with acute or convalescent COVID-19. The sample comprised peripheral blood. The CDR3 loop is CASTEQGTQPQHF. CDR3 DNA sequence: TGTGCCAGCACCGAACAGGGGACTCAGCCCCAGCATTTT.